The 20 T cell receptor beta chains below come from one sample, sequenced in a study of OX40 agonist ivuxolimab in advanced cancers. Assay: immunoSEQ multiplex PCR; the TCRdb copy retains only in-frame clones and omits some. The repertoire holds roughly 120,000 clones, with 85% to 95% as singletons. The sample consisted of CD4+ or CD8+ T cells sorted from blood, taken in a trial of the OX40 agonist ivuxolimab. These TCRs come from an adult with an advanced solid tumor such as melanoma, head and neck, liver or kidney cancer.

The chain couples TRBV14 to TRBJ2-1; D perhaps matches TRBD1 (10 bases). Trimming stripped 6 bases from V and 4 bases from J, with 25 bases between. This CDR3 region has 18 residues. Per germline, CDR1 SGHDN and CDR2 FVKESK. The CDR3 reads CASSLDRGTTSGYNEQFF. The CDR3 bases are TGTGCCAGCAGTCTGGACAGGGGGACGACTAGCGGATACAATGAGCAGTTCTTC.

The V and J genes are TRBV28 and TRBJ2-3; 8 positions match TRBD2. V was clipped by 10 bases and J by 4 bases; unmatched bases: 13. CDR3 length: 15 residues. CDR1 MDHEN and CDR2 SYDVKM come from the germline V gene. CDR3 nucleotide sequence: TGTGCCACCACCTGGCCGGGGGGGGAGGCAGATACGCAGTATTTT. It codes for CATTWPGGEADTQYF.

The rearrangement links TRBV7-3 to TRBJ2-1, with 11 bases that match TRBD2. The germline CDR1 and CDR2 sequences are SGHTA and FQGTGA. The CDR3 totals 17 residues. J was trimmed by 5 bases and V by 0 bases; bases with no gene match: 6. Here the CDR3 DNA reads TGTGCCAGCAGCTTAACCCCTCGACTAGCGGGAAACAATGAGCAGTTCTTC. It yields the protein CASSLTPRLAGNNEQFF.

This rearrangement joins TRBV4-2 to TRBJ2-5, with D possibly matching TRBD1 (6 bases). V lost 0 bases to trimming and J lost 4 bases, with 15 bases between them. Per the germline V gene, CDR1 is LGHNA and CDR2 is YNFKEQ. The CDR3 is made up of 16 amino acids. As DNA, the CDR3 is TGTGCCAGCAGCCAAGATGGGGGCGCGAGGGGAGAGACCCAGTACTTC. It yields the protein CASSQDGGARGETQYF.

This chain connects TRBV19 to TRBJ2-2; 7 bases line up with TRBD1. V gave up 6 bases and J gave up 1 base; unmatched junction bases: 5. The germline CDR1 and CDR2 sequences are LNHDA and SQIVND (reference sequence). The CDR3 length is 15 residues. DNA of the CDR3: TGTGCCAGTAGGCCCAACAGGGGGAACACCGGGGAGCTGTTTTTT. This translates into CASRPNRGNTGELFF.

The chain joins TRBV28 to TRBJ1-5; TRBD1 agrees at 11 bases. The CDR3 consists of 15 residues. V was pared by 7 bases and J by 3 bases, with 5 bases of the junction left unmatched. CDR1 is MDHEN and CDR2 is SYDVKM in the germline V gene. The CDR3 is CASKGTGGYNQPQHF. CDR3 nucleotide sequence: TGTGCCAGCAAGGGGACAGGGGGTTACAATCAGCCCCAGCATTTT.

V is TRBV19 and J is TRBJ2-1; TRBD2 agrees at 7 bases. Unmatched junction bases numbered 4, after V lost 7 bases and J lost 1 base. The CDR3 extends over 14 amino acids. Germline V gene lookup returns CDR1 LNHDA and CDR2 SQIVND (reference sequence). CDR3 nucleotides: TGTGCCAGTAACGAGGGAGGGTCCTACAATGAGCAGTTCTTC. Translated, it gives CASNEGGSYNEQFF.

The J gene is TRBJ2-7, the V gene TRBV6-6, with D uncertain. Germline V gives CDR1 MNHNY, CDR2 SVGAGI (reference sequence). The CDR3 is 13 residues long. V lost 7 bases to trimming and J lost 1 base, with 11 bases between them. The CDR3 DNA follows: TGTGCCAGCAACAGCGCCGCATCCTACGAGCAGTACTTC. This sequence encodes CASNSAASYEQYF.

Comment on this clone: Other DNA sequences in this specimen translate into the identical CDR3. CDR3 DNA sequence: TGCGCCAGCAGCTTGTCAGCGGGAGGCCCGGATACGCAGTATTTT. Amino acids: CASSLSAGGPDTQYF. The chain recombines TRBV5-1 with TRBJ2-3; TRBD2 matches 9 bases. The germline V gene encodes CDR1 SGHRS and CDR2 YFSETQ. V lost 1 base, J lost 6 bases, and 6 bases stayed unmatched. The CDR3 totals 15 residues.

The V and J genes are TRBV28 and TRBJ2-1, with D possibly being TRBD2 (7 bases). This CDR3 has 14 residues. V was pared by 2 bases and J by 5 bases, with 10 bases between. Germline CDR1 reads MDHEN; CDR2 reads SYDVKM. CDR3 residues: CASSLGGAHNEQFF. The CDR3 coding sequence is TGTGCCAGCAGTTTAGGGGGGGCCCACAATGAGCAGTTCTTC. The complete variable domain, with remaining parts taken from reference TRBV28 and TRBJ2-1, reads DVKVTQSSRYLVKRTGEKVFLECVQDMDHENMFWYRQDPGLGLRLIYFSYDVKMKEKGDIPEGYSVSREKKERFSLILESASTNQTSMYLCASSLGGAHNEQFFGPGTRLTVL.

The chain uses TRBV5-1 and TRBJ2-7; maybe TRBD2 (6 bases). V lost 3 bases and J lost 4, with 14 bases in between. The V gene's germline CDR1 is SGHRS and CDR2 YFSETQ. The CDR3 extends over 14 amino acids. The CDR3 region has the DNA TGCGCCAGCAGCTCGCGGGTGGGGGGTTACGAGCAGTACTTC. Encoded protein: CASSSRVGGYEQYF.

This clone was recorded a few times. The rearrangement links TRBV29-1 to TRBJ1-1; D unclear. With 3 bases removed from V and 1 base from J, the gap between germline ends came to 9 bases. Per the germline V gene, CDR1 is SQVTM and CDR2 is ANQGSEA. The CDR3 sequence is 13 residues long. In DNA form, the CDR3 reads TGCAGCGTTGAGATGCAAGGGAACACTGAAGCTTTCTTT. Translation: CSVEMQGNTEAFF.

This clone appeared a single time. The genes are TRBV28 and TRBJ1-1; 8 bases are a match to TRBD1. V lost 7 bases, J lost 3 bases, and 4 bases stayed unmatched. The CDR3 spans 13 residues. From germline, CDR1 is MDHEN and CDR2 SYDVKM. The CDR3 region is CASIRGPDTEAFF. The CDR3 nucleotides read TGTGCCAGCATCAGGGGGCCGGACACTGAAGCTTTCTTT. Full variable domain (rest looked up from reference TRBV28 and TRBJ1-1): DVKVTQSSRYLVKRTGEKVFLECVQDMDHENMFWYRQDPGLGLRLIYFSYDVKMKEKGDIPEGYSVSREKKERFSLILESASTNQTSMYLCASIRGPDTEAFFGQGTRLTVV.

The chain has TRBV29-1 and TRBJ2-1; no firm D call. CDR1 is SQVTM and CDR2 is ANQGSEA in the germline V gene. The CDR3 runs 12 residues. Trimming removed 4 bases at V and 8 bases at J, with 12 bases between. CDR3 amino acids: CSVVSDIYEQFF. The DNA for the CDR3 is TGCAGCGTTGTATCCGATATCTATGAGCAGTTCTTC.

The chain carries TRBV21-1 and TRBJ2-5; the listed D gene, TRBD2, was not tested against the DNA. The J call may be in error: the DNA end matches TRBJ2-7 better. TRBV21-1 is a pseudogene segment. The CDR3 extends over 15 amino acids. The CDR3 coding sequence is TGTGCCAGCAGCAAAGTTAGTACTAGTTGCTACGAGCAGTACTTC. Residues: CASSKVSTSCYEQYF.

The chain has TRBV18 and TRBJ1-2, with D possibly matching TRBD1 (6 bases). Germline CDR1 reads KGHSH; CDR2 reads LQKENI. The germline V and J ends were trimmed by 2 bases and 8 bases, with 12 bases remaining between them. This CDR3 region has 13 residues. The CDR3 nucleotides read TGTGCCAGCTCACCAGAAAAGGGGGTGGGCTACACCTTC. Protein product: CASSPEKGVGYTF.

V usage is TRBV13 and J usage is TRBJ2-7; possible D gene TRBD2, 6 bases. The CDR3 consists of 16 residues. CDR1 is PRHDT, CDR2 FYEKMQ, per germline (reference sequence). Trimming took 6 bases from V and 6 from J, leaving 24 bases between them. The CDR3 nucleotides are TGTGCCAGCAGTCTACGGGGCGGCCCAGTGGGGGGCGAGCAGTACTTC. Translating gives CASSLRGGPVGGEQYF.

This clone was observed once. This chain joins TRBV6-6 and TRBJ2-7; D might be TRBD1 (5 bases). V dropped 2 bases and J dropped 3 bases, with 14 bases sitting between them. Germline CDR1 and CDR2: MNHNY and SVGAGI (reference sequence). The CDR3 covers 15 residues. CDR3 bases: TGTGCCAGCAGTTACCCCCAGGGTTTGGTCTACGAGCAGTACTTC. Encoded protein: CASSYPQGLVYEQYF.

J is TRBJ1-1 and V is TRBV7-2; D unresolved. V was shortened by 3 bases and J by 0 bases, with 11 bases between the two germline ends. The CDR3 sequence is 15 residues long. Germline lookup yields CDR1 SGHTA and CDR2 FQGNSA. The CDR3 DNA reads as TGTGCCAGCAGCTTGCTGGGAAACATGAACACTGAAGCTTTCTTT. Translation: CASSLLGNMNTEAFF.

This clone was observed a handful of times. The genes are TRBV5-8 and TRBJ2-2, with D perhaps TRBD1 (5 bases). The germline V and J ends were trimmed by 2 bases and 3 bases, with 11 bases remaining between them. The germline CDR1 and CDR2 sequences are SGHTS and YDEGEE. This CDR3 region has 15 residues. CDR3 DNA sequence: TGTGCCAGCAGCTTCCAAAGGGGTGACACCGGGGAGCTGTTTTTT. Residues: CASSFQRGDTGELFF. Full variable domain (rest looked up from reference TRBV5-8 and TRBJ2-2): EAGVTQSPTHLIKTRGQQATLRCSPISGHTSVYWYQQALGLGLQFLLWYDEGEERNRGNFPPRFSGRQFPNYSSELNVNALELEDSALYLCASSFQRGDTGELFFGEGSRLTVL.